What follows are 16 T cell receptor beta chains derived from one specimen sequenced in a study of T cells in Graves' hyperthyroidism and ophthalmopathy. RNA transcripts provided the source from which TCR beta CDR3 regions were amplified. The HTBI primer set drove a first-round RT-PCR of the TCR CDR3. Via MiXCR, TCRdb re-called the multiplex PCR reads, giving one row per CDR3 protein. The sample carries around 580,000 distinct CDR3 sequences, approximately 44% recorded once. Input material: peripheral blood or thyroid tissue (not recorded which). The receptors were sampled from a woman under 30 with Graves' hyperthyroidism.

The DNA of the CDR3 is TGTGCCAGCAGCTTCACAGGGGCCCGAACTGAAGCTTTCTTT. Translated: CASSFTGARTEAFF. This sequence joins TRBV7-3 and TRBJ1-1; 7 bases are shared with TRBD1. Per the germline V gene, CDR1 is SGHTA and CDR2 is FQGTGA. The junction had 6 bases not matched to a gene; V was cut back by 3 bases and J by 5 bases. The length of the CDR3 is 14 residues.

Remarks on this clonotype: At one of its ends the junction is not consistent with the germline gene, which may arise from a read error. The CDR3 DNA is TGCGTCAGCAGCCAAGAGAAAACCCGGGGGTACGAGCAGTACTTC. Residues: CVSSQEKTRGYEQYF. The V gene is TRBV4-1, the J gene TRBJ2-7, with a weak D call TRBD2 (6 bases). The germline gives CDR1 MGHRA, CDR2 YSYEKL. This CDR3 spans 15 amino acids.

Turning to this clonotype: The CDR3 does not close with the conserved phenylalanine or tryptophan, likely indicating a read error. The DNA is left out, because the CDR3 cannot be placed on it with certainty; the CDR3 is given as TCRdb lists it. The chain uses TRBV9 and TRBJ2-6; the table's TRBD2 call for D was not verified on the DNA. Counting both end residues, the CDR3 totals 13 amino acids. From germline, CDR1 is SGDLS and CDR2 YYNGEE. CDR3 protein: CASSFTPDLGMGP.

This clonotype was detected a few times. This chain joins TRBV27 and TRBJ1-4; the D is unclear. CDR3 size: 14 residues. The V end lost 3 bases, the J end lost 2 bases, and 7 bases lay between the germline ends. CDR1 MNHEY and CDR2 SMNVEV come from the germline V gene (reference sequence). CDR3 protein: CASSFSWTNEKLFF. The CDR3 DNA reads as TGTGCCAGCAGTTTTTCTTGGACTAATGAAAAACTGTTTTTT.

In its sample, this clonotype was seen many times. This rearrangement joins TRBV6-1 to TRBJ2-5; a weak D match, TRBD1 (6 bases). The germline V and J ends were trimmed by 3 bases and 5 bases, with 13 bases remaining between them. Per germline, CDR1 MNHNS and CDR2 SASEGT. This CDR3 region has 14 residues. In DNA form, the CDR3 reads TGTGCCAGCAGTGACGGCAGGGGCAGGGAGACCCAGTACTTC. It is translated as CASSDGRGRETQYF.

V gene TRBV2 combines with J gene TRBJ2-3; D uncertain. CDR3 length equals 15 residues. The germline V gene encodes CDR1 SNHLY and CDR2 FYNNEI. Trimming cost V 4 bases and J 8 bases, with 19 bases left between them. The CDR3 DNA is TGTGCCAGCAGTGCGAAATTTGCGATTTCAGGTACGCAGTATTTT. Translated: CASSAKFAISGTQYF.

The V call is TRBV28, the J call TRBJ2-7; TRBD1 matches 7 bases. CDR1 and CDR2 (germline): MDHEN, SYDVKM. CDR3 length: 13 residues. The J segment lost 2 bases and the V segment lost 8 bases, leaving 6 bases of the junction unmatched. The CDR3 protein is CASGRQGPYEQYF. CDR3 nucleotides: TGTGCCAGCGGGCGACAGGGACCCTACGAGCAGTACTTC.

This clonotype was seen a few times. Sequence at one end of the junction differs from germline and may be a read error. The rearrangement joins TRBV7-7 to TRBJ2-1; D is perhaps TRBD1 or TRBD2 (5 bases each). The last part of the DNA fits TRBJ2-7 better; the J call may be wrong. The CDR3 extends over 13 amino acids. The germline gives CDR1 SSHAT, CDR2 FNYEAQ (reference sequence). The CDR3 bases are TGTGCTAGCAGCTTAGAGGGGTACAATGAGCAGTACTTC. It specifies CASSLEGYNEQYF.

The chain carries TRBV12-3 or TRBV12-4 and TRBJ2-2; no clear D gene. The CDR3 has 16 amino acids. The ends were cut back, 7 bases at V and 1 base at J, with 16 bases in the middle. CDR3: CASTTNIARNTGELFF. The CDR3 nucleotides are TGTGCCAGCACCACCAACATAGCTAGGAACACCGGGGAGCTGTTTTTT.

About this clonotype: The conserved final phenylalanine or tryptophan is absent from the CDR3, which likely points to a read error. The limits of the CDR3 on the DNA are not certain, so only TCRdb's listed CDR3 is given. This chain connects TRBV19 to TRBJ1-6; TRBD1 was called by the table and not checked on the DNA. The CDR3 is made up of 10 amino acids, end residues included. Germline V gene sequence: CDR1 LNHDA, CDR2 SQIVND (reference sequence). This chain's CDR3 is CASSPGQGRI.

V and J are TRBV5-8 and TRBJ1-6; TRBD1 agrees at 8 bases. This CDR3 region has 18 residues. Germline V gene sequence: CDR1 SGHTS, CDR2 YDEGEE. Losses at the gene ends were 0 bases for V and 4 bases for J; bases not matched to a gene: 9. The DNA of the CDR3 is TGTGCCAGCAGCTTGGAAGACAGGACAGGGACATATAATTCACCCCTCCACTTT. This translates into CASSLEDRTGTYNSPLHF.

This clonotype was counted at least ten times. V is TRBV12-3 or TRBV12-4 and J is TRBJ1-2, with 10 bases identical to TRBD1. The CDR3 sequence is 14 residues long. V shed 5 bases, J shed 6 bases, and the junction held 6 bases outside the gene matches. CDR3 amino acids: CASSPDRGMDGYTF. The CDR3 bases are TGTGCCAGCAGTCCGGACAGGGGGATGGATGGCTACACCTTC.

The chain recombines TRBV29-1 with TRBJ2-5; D gene unclear. This CDR3 spans 12 amino acids. Germline values: CDR1 SQVTM, CDR2 ANQGSEA. V was pared by 8 bases and J by 5 bases, with 15 bases between. For the CDR3, the DNA is TGCAGCTCGCCCTCCCTAGGGGAGACCCAGTACTTC. Encoded protein: CSSPSLGETQYF. The full variable domain, completed using reference TRBV29-1 and TRBJ2-5, is SAVISQKPSRDICQRGTSLTIQCQVDSQVTMMFWYRQQPGQSLTLIATANQGSEATYESGFVIDKFPISRPNLTFSTLTVSNMSPEDSSIYLCSSPSLGETQYFGPGTRLLVL.

There are many counts of this clonotype. V usage is TRBV19 and J usage is TRBJ2-7, with unresolved D. This CDR3 has 12 amino acids. Per germline, CDR1 LNHDA and CDR2 SQIVND (reference sequence). Trimming cost V 7 bases and J 0 bases, with 7 bases left between them. The chain's CDR3 is CASKGDSYEQYF. CDR3 in DNA: TGTGCCAGTAAAGGTGACTCCTACGAGCAGTACTTC.

This chain links TRBV5-6 with TRBJ2-5; either TRBD1 or TRBD2 may supply D (5 bases each). This CDR3 is 13 amino acids long. CDR1 is SGHDT and CDR2 is YYEEEE in the germline V gene. Trimming shortened V by 2 bases and J by 7 bases, and 12 bases separated the two germline ends. CDR3 sequence (DNA): TGTGCCAGCAGCTTAATGGGGGAGCGGACCCAGTACTTC. Its translation is CASSLMGERTQYF.

This clonotype was detected many times. This rearrangement joins TRBV7-2 to TRBJ1-3; D ambiguous. CDR3 length: 15 residues. CDR1 and CDR2 from the germline V gene are SGHTA and FQGNSA. Trimming removed 2 bases from V and 7 bases from J, with 15 bases in between. CDR3 protein: CASSLRLSPGNTIYF. CDR3 coding DNA: TGTGCCAGCAGCTTAAGGCTTTCCCCGGGGAACACCATATATTTT. Filled out from reference TRBV7-2 and TRBJ1-3, the complete variable domain reads GAGVSQSPSNKVTEKGKDVELRCDPISGHTALYWYRQSLGQGLEFLIYFQGNSAPDKSGLPSDRFSAERTGGSVSTLTIQRTQQEDSAVYLCASSLRLSPGNTIYFGEGSWLTVV.